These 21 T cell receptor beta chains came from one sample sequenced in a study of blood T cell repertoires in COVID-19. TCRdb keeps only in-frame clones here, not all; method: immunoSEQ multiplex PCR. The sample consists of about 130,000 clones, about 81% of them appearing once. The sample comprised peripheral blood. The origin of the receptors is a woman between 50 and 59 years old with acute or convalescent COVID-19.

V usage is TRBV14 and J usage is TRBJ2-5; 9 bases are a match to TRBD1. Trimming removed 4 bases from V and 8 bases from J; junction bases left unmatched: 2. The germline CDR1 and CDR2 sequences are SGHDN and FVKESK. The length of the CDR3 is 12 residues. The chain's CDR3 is CASSRDRVTQYF. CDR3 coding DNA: TGTGCCAGCAGCCGGGACAGGGTTACCCAGTACTTC.

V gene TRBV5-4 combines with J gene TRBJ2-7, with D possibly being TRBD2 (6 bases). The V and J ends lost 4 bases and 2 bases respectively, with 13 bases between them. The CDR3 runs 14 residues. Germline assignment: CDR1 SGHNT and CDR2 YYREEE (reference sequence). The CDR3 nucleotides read TGTGCCAGCAGCCGGGAGACAGTAACCTACGAGCAGTACTTC. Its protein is CASSRETVTYEQYF.

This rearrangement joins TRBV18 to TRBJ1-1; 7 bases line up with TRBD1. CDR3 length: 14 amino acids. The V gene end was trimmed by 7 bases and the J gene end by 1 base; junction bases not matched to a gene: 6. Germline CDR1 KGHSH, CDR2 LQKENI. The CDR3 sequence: CASYRTGANTEAFF. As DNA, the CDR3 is TGTGCCAGCTACCGGACAGGCGCGAACACTGAAGCTTTCTTT.

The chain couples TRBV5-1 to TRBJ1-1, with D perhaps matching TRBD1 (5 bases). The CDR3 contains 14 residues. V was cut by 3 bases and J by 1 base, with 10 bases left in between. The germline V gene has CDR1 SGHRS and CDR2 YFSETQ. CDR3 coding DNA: TGCGCCAGCAGCTCTACGGGGGGGAACACTGAAGCTTTCTTT. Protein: CASSSTGGNTEAFF.

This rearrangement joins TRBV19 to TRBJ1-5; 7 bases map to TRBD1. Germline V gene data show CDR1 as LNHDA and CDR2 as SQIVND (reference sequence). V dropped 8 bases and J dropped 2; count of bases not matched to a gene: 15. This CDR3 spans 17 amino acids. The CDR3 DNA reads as TGTGCCAGTCGGCCACAGGGGCTTAGTATTGGCAATCAGCCCCAGCATTTT. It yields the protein CASRPQGLSIGNQPQHF.

CDR3 bases: TGCAGCGTTGGCGGGGGGATCCCCCACAATGAGCAGTTCTTC. Translation: CSVGGGIPHNEQFF. V usage is TRBV29-1 and J usage is TRBJ2-1; TRBD2 agrees at 8 bases. This CDR3 is 14 amino acids long. V dropped 4 bases and J dropped 5; count of bases not matched to a gene: 7. The V gene's germline CDR1 is SQVTM and CDR2 ANQGSEA.

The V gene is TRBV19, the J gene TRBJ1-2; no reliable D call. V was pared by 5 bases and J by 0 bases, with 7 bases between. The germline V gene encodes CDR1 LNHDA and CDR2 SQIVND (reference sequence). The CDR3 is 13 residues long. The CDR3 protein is CASSSRANYGYTF. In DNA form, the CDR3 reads TGTGCCAGTAGTTCGAGAGCTAACTATGGCTACACCTTC. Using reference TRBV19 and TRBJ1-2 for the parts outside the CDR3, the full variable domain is DGGITQSPKYLFRKEGQNVTLSCEQNLNHDAMYWYRQDPGQGLRLIYYSQIVNDFQKGDIAEGYSVSREKKESFPLTVTSAQKNPTAFYLCASSSRANYGYTFGSGTRLTVV.

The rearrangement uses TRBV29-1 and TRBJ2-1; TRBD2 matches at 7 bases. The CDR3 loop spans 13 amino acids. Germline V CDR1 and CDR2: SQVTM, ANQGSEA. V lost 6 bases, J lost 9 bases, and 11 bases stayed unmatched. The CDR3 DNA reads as TGCAGCGTGGGGAGCGGGACTACCTCTGAGCAGTTCTTC. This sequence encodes CSVGSGTTSEQFF.

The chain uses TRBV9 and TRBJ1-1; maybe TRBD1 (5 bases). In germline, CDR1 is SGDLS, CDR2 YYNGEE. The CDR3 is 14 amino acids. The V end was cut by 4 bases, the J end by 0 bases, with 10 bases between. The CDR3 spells CASSIDSLNTEAFF. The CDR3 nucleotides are TGTGCCAGCAGCATTGACAGCCTGAACACTGAAGCTTTCTTT. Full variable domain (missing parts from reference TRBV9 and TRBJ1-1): DSGVTQTPKHLITATGQRVTLRCSPRSGDLSVYWYQQSLDQGLQFLIQYYNGEERAKGNILERFSAQQFPDLHSELNLSSLELGDSALYFCASSIDSLNTEAFFGQGTRLTVV.

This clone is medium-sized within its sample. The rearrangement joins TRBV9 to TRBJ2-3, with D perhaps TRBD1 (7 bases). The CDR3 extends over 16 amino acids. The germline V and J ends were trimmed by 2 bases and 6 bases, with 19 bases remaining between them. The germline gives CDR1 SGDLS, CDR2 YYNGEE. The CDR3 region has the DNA TGTGCCAGCAGCGTGGCGGGACAGACGGCGGGGGATACGCAGTATTTT. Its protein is CASSVAGQTAGDTQYF.

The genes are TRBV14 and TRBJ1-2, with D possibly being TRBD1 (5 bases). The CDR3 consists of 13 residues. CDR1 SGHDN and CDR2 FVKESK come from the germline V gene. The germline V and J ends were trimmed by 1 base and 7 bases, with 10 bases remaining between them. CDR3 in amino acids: CASSQVQGFGYTF. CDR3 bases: TGTGCCAGCAGCCAAGTTCAGGGCTTTGGCTACACCTTC.

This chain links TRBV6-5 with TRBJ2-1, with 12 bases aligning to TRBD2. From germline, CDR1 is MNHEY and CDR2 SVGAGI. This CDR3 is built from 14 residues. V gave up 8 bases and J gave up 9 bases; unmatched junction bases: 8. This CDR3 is CASQLAGGWVEQFF. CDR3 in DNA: TGTGCCAGCCAACTAGCGGGAGGCTGGGTTGAGCAGTTCTTC.

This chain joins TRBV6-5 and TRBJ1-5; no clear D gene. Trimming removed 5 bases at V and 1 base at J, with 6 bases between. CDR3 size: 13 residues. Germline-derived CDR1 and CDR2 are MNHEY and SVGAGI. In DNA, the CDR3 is TGTGCCAGCAGTCTTTCGAGCAATCAGCCCCAGCATTTT. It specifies CASSLSSNQPQHF.

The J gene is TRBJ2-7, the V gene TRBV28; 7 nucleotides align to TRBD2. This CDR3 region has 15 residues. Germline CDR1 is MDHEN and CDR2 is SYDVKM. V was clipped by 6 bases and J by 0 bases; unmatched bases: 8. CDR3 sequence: CASRDGTTRSYEQYF. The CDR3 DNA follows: TGTGCCAGCAGAGATGGGACTACCCGCTCCTACGAGCAGTACTTC. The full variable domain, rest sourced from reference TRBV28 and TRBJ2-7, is DVKVTQSSRYLVKRTGEKVFLECVQDMDHENMFWYRQDPGLGLRLIYFSYDVKMKEKGDIPEGYSVSREKKERFSLILESASTNQTSMYLCASRDGTTRSYEQYFGPGTRLTVT.

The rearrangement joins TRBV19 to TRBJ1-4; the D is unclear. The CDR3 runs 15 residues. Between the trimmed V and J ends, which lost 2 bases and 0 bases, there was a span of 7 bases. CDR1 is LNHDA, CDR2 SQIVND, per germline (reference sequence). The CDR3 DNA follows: TGTGCCAGTAGTATAATGAGGGCAACTAATGAAAAACTGTTTTTT. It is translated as CASSIMRATNEKLFF.

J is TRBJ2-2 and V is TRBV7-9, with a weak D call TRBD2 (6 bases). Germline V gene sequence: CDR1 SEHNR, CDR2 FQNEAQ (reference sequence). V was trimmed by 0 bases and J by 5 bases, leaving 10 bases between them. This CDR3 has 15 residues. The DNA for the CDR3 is TGTGCCAGCAGCTTAGCGGGGGGAGAGACCGGGGAGCTGTTTTTT. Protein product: CASSLAGGETGELFF.

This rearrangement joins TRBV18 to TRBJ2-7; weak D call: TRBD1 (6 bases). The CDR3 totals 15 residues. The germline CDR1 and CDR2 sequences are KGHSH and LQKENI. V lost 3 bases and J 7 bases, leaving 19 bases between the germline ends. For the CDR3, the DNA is TGTGCCAGCTCACCCCCCCTCGGGACATCCGGAGAGCAGTACTTC. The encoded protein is CASSPPLGTSGEQYF.

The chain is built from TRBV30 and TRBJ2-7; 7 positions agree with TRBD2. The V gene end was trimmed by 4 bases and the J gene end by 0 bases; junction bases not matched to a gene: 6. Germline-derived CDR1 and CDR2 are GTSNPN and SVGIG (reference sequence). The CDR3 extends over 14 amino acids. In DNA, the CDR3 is TGTGCCTGGACCGGGGGGATCGGCTCCTACGAGCAGTACTTC. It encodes CAWTGGIGSYEQYF.

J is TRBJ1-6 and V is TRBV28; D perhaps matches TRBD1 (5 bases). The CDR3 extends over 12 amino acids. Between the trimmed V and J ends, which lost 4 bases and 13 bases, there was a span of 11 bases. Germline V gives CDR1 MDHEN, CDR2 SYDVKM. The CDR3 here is CASSWGGFPLHF. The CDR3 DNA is TGTGCCAGCAGTTGGGGCGGCTTCCCCCTCCACTTT. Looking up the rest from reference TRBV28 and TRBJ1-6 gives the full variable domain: DVKVTQSSRYLVKRTGEKVFLECVQDMDHENMFWYRQDPGLGLRLIYFSYDVKMKEKGDIPEGYSVSREKKERFSLILESASTNQTSMYLCASSWGGFPLHFGNGTRLTVT.

The DNA of the CDR3 is TGTGCCACCAGCAGAGAGGCAGGGAGGTACGAGCAGTACTTC. It is translated as CATSREAGRYEQYF. The genes are TRBV15 and TRBJ2-7, with D possibly being TRBD2 (6 bases). The CDR3 contains 14 residues. Trimming stripped 0 bases from V and 4 bases from J, with 10 bases between. Per germline, CDR1 LNHNV and CDR2 YYDKDF (reference sequence).

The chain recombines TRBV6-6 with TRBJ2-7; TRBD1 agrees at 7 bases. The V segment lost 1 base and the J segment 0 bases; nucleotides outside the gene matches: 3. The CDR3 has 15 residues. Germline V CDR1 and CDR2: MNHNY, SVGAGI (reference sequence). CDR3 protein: CASSYWDRSSYEQYF. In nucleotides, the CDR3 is TGTGCCAGCAGTTACTGGGACAGAAGCTCCTACGAGCAGTACTTC.